Listed here are 27 T cell receptor beta chains from one sample, sequenced in a study of T cell responses to AZD1222 COVID-19 vaccine listed by TCRdb under 2021. According to the study, the label for this sample's time point signals: about 28 days (+/-7) after the second vaccine dose. The receptor library was made with the immunoSEQ multiplex PCR assay. TCRdb provides this immuneACCESS table in a form limited to in-frame rearrangements. Some clones are lacking; in checked studies, under half of them reflect an unresolved V gene, and why the rest are absent is not known. This sample gives under 170,000 clones in total; 80% to 95% of them show up just once. The ten most abundant clones make up approximately 3.5% of the sample. The source material was peripheral blood, sampled 28 days after the second AZD1222 dose. These receptors originate from an adult who received the AZD1222 COVID-19 vaccine.

The J gene is TRBJ2-7, the V gene TRBV27; a weak D match, TRBD2 (6 bases). The CDR3 spans 15 residues. Germline V gene lookup returns CDR1 MNHEY and CDR2 SMNVEV (reference sequence). V was trimmed by 1 base and J by 5 bases, leaving 15 bases between them. The CDR3 nucleotides read TGTGCCAGCAGTTTATTATCCAGCGGGCACAACGAGCAGTACTTC. Its protein is CASSLLSSGHNEQYF.

This chain links TRBV4-2 with TRBJ2-7, with a possible D match to TRBD1 (5 bases). CDR1 is LGHNA and CDR2 is YNFKEQ in the germline V gene. This CDR3 is 16 amino acids long. The V gene lost 0 bases and the J gene lost 5 bases, with 17 bases spanning the gap. This CDR3 reads CASSQDRAPLADEQYF. The DNA of the CDR3 is TGTGCCAGCAGCCAAGACAGGGCTCCGTTGGCGGACGAGCAGTACTTC.

J is TRBJ2-5 and V is TRBV29-1; D unclear. Germline values: CDR1 SQVTM, CDR2 ANQGSEA. The V end lost 4 bases, the J end lost 2 bases, and 5 bases lay between the germline ends. This CDR3 is built from 11 residues. CDR3 nucleotide sequence: TGCAGCGTTGCCACGCAAGAGACCCAGTACTTC. Translation gives CSVATQETQYF. The whole variable domain, filled in from reference TRBV29-1 and TRBJ2-5, reads SAVISQKPSRDICQRGTSLTIQCQVDSQVTMMFWYRQQPGQSLTLIATANQGSEATYESGFVIDKFPISRPNLTFSTLTVSNMSPEDSSIYLCSVATQETQYFGPGTRLLVL.

The J gene is TRBJ2-7, the V gene TRBV9, with 10 bases aligning to TRBD1. CDR1 is SGDLS, CDR2 YYNGEE, per germline. Trimming at V came to 3 bases and at J to 4 bases, leaving 7 bases not matched to a gene. The CDR3 runs 15 residues. The CDR3 sequence is CASSALDRGQYEQYF. The CDR3, as DNA: TGTGCCAGCAGCGCGCTAGACAGGGGGCAGTACGAGCAGTACTTC. Full variable domain (outside the CDR3, taken from reference TRBV9 and TRBJ2-7): DSGVTQTPKHLITATGQRVTLRCSPRSGDLSVYWYQQSLDQGLQFLIQYYNGEERAKGNILERFSAQQFPDLHSELNLSSLELGDSALYFCASSALDRGQYEQYFGPGTRLTVT.

This clone was recorded once. The CDR3 sequence is CSVQIRQGDYEQYF. Here the CDR3 DNA reads TGCAGCGTTCAAATCCGACAGGGGGACTACGAGCAGTACTTC. The chain links TRBV29-1 to TRBJ2-7; 9 positions match TRBD1. This CDR3 spans 14 amino acids. Germline V gives CDR1 SQVTM, CDR2 ANQGSEA. V trimming: 5 bases; J trimming: 3 bases; junction bases outside the gene matches: 8.

This rearrangement joins TRBV30 to TRBJ1-1; D remains unclear. Germline V gives CDR1 GTSNPN, CDR2 SVGIG (reference sequence). V was pared by 8 bases and J by 6 bases, with 13 bases between. This CDR3 spans 11 amino acids. CDR3 region: CAGETTAEAFF. In DNA, the CDR3 is TGTGCCGGAGAGACGACCGCTGAAGCTTTCTTT.

V and J are TRBV28 and TRBJ1-6; D perhaps matches TRBD1 (5 bases). Trimming cost V 4 bases and J 9 bases, with 10 bases left between them. Germline V gene lookup returns CDR1 MDHEN and CDR2 SYDVKM. The CDR3 sequence is 13 residues long. The DNA of the CDR3 is TGTGCCAGCAGTTGGGGGAGTGGTTCACCCCTCCACTTT. It yields the protein CASSWGSGSPLHF.

V usage is TRBV6-6 and J usage is TRBJ2-1; no firm D call. This CDR3 spans 15 amino acids. The V and J ends lost 7 bases and 5 bases respectively, with 18 bases between them. CDR1 and CDR2 from the germline V gene are MNHNY and SVGAGI (reference sequence). As DNA, the CDR3 is TGTGCCAGCAACCCCGCCGACCGGTCGCACAATGAGCAGTTCTTC. It is translated as CASNPADRSHNEQFF.

As regards this clone: This sample also contains other DNA sequences that code for the same CDR3. The chain combines TRBV30 with TRBJ1-5; D may be TRBD1 (5 bases). CDR1 is GTSNPN, CDR2 SVGIG, per germline (reference sequence). This CDR3 comprises 15 residues. V was pared by 0 bases and J by 2 bases, with 11 bases between. In DNA form, the CDR3 reads TGTGCCTGGAGTGTACTGGGGGGGGGCAATCAGCCCCAGCATTTT. Translated, it gives CAWSVLGGGNQPQHF.

This chain joins TRBV5-1 and TRBJ2-1; either TRBD1 or TRBD2 may supply D (5 bases each). Germline V CDR1 and CDR2: SGHRS, YFSETQ. This CDR3 comprises 13 residues. Trimming stripped 1 base from V and 10 bases from J, with 12 bases between. CDR3 region: CASSLTEGLEQFF. For the CDR3, the DNA is TGCGCCAGCAGCTTGACTGAGGGGCTCGAGCAGTTCTTC.

This chain uses TRBV9 with TRBJ1-5, with TRBD1 as a possible D gene (5 bases). This CDR3 has 14 amino acids. CDR1 is SGDLS, CDR2 YYNGEE, per germline. Trimming took 0 bases from V and 9 from J, leaving 13 bases between them. The CDR3 region is CASSVGGGVWPQHF. As DNA, the CDR3 is TGTGCCAGCAGCGTAGGCGGGGGTGTTTGGCCCCAGCATTTT.

This chain joins TRBV6-2 or TRBV6-3 and TRBJ1-1; tentatively, D is TRBD1 (5 bases). Germline CDR1 reads MNHEY; CDR2 reads SVGEGT. V lost 2 bases and J 5 bases, leaving 12 bases between the germline ends. The CDR3 runs to 14 residues. CDR3 bases: TGTGCCAGCAGTTACAAGAGGGGAGAGACTGAAGCTTTCTTT. Translating gives CASSYKRGETEAFF.

A word on this clone: Germline is not matched at one junction end, which may reflect a read error. The rearrangement uses TRBV20-1 and TRBJ1-2; tentatively, D is TRBD1 (6 bases). CDR1 and CDR2 from the germline V gene are DFQATT and SNEGSKA (reference sequence). This CDR3 region has 9 residues. The CDR3 protein is CSATSPDSF. CDR3 DNA: TGCAGTGCCACAAGTCCGGACAGCTTC.

CDR3: CASSLSSRYNSPLHF. The DNA of the CDR3 is TGTGCCAGCAGTTTAAGCAGCCGCTATAATTCACCCCTCCACTTT. The V and J genes are TRBV27 and TRBJ1-6; D remains unclear. This CDR3 comprises 15 residues. Deletions cut 2 bases from V and 3 bases from J, with 8 bases between. Looked up from germline, CDR1 is MNHEY and CDR2 is SMNVEV (reference sequence).

The chain couples TRBV2 to TRBJ1-2; no clear D. CDR1 and CDR2 from the germline V gene are SNHLY and FYNNEI. CDR3 length equals 12 residues. V gave up 4 bases and J gave up 8 bases, with 11 bases separating them. DNA of the CDR3: TGTGCCAGCAGTGCTGGCCCGAGCGGCTACACCTTC. Residues: CASSAGPSGYTF.

This clone was picked up a small number of times. This chain connects TRBV2 to TRBJ2-1, with 8 positions matching TRBD2. The CDR3 totals 14 residues. Germline CDR1 is SNHLY and CDR2 is FYNNEI. V gave up 3 bases and J gave up 8 bases; unmatched junction bases: 6. As DNA, the CDR3 is TGTGCCAGCAGTGATAGAAGGACTAGCTATGAGCAGTTCTTC. It yields the protein CASSDRRTSYEQFF.

V is TRBV28 and J is TRBJ2-3; 9 bases line up with TRBD1. The V gene end was trimmed by 5 bases and the J gene end by 0 bases; junction bases not matched to a gene: 12. Germline loops: CDR1 MDHEN, CDR2 SYDVKM. This CDR3 spans 18 amino acids. CDR3 sequence: CASSLRDRAISSTDTQYF. CDR3 coding DNA: TGTGCCAGCAGTCTCCGGGACAGGGCGATTTCTAGCACAGATACGCAGTATTTT.

This chain links TRBV9 with TRBJ2-1, with D perhaps TRBD2 (5 bases). Germline V gene lookup returns CDR1 SGDLS and CDR2 YYNGEE. CDR3 length: 15 amino acids. Trimming removed 4 bases at V and 3 bases at J, with 14 bases between. The CDR3 sequence: CASSPRVLGYNEQFF. The CDR3 bases are TGTGCCAGCAGCCCGCGGGTCTTGGGCTACAATGAGCAGTTCTTC.

The genes are TRBV5-6 and TRBJ1-6; no definite D call. Trimming removed 0 bases from V and 3 bases from J, with 4 bases in between. Germline CDR1 is SGHDT and CDR2 is YYEEEE. The CDR3 has 14 amino acids. The CDR3 sequence: CASSLEGYNSPLHF. The CDR3 DNA is TGTGCCAGCAGCTTGGAGGGCTATAATTCACCCCTCCACTTT.

This clone was seen a single time. The rearrangement uses TRBV7-9 and TRBJ2-7; TRBD2 might be the D (5 bases). CDR3 length: 13 amino acids. The V end was cut by 6 bases, the J end by 2 bases, with 11 bases between. From germline, CDR1 is SEHNR and CDR2 FQNEAQ (reference sequence). The CDR3 DNA reads TGTGCCAGCAGTATAGGGAGCACCTACGAGCAGTACTTC. It specifies CASSIGSTYEQYF.

V and J are TRBV9 and TRBJ2-3, with 15 bases aligning to TRBD2. The CDR3 loop spans 18 amino acids. Germline CDR1 and CDR2: SGDLS and YYNGEE. V was pared by 3 bases and J by 0 bases, with 5 bases of the junction left unmatched. The CDR3 bases are TGTGCCAGCAGCGCGGGACTAGCGGGAGGAACTAGCACAGATACGCAGTATTTT. The encoded protein is CASSAGLAGGTSTDTQYF.

This clone was observed once. This rearrangement joins TRBV6-5 to TRBJ1-1; 7 positions match TRBD1. CDR3 length: 13 amino acids. CDR1 and CDR2 (germline): MNHEY, SVGAGI. V was clipped by 3 bases and J by 8 bases; unmatched bases: 6. As DNA, the CDR3 is TGTGCCAGCAGTTATAACAGGGGAGGAGAAGCTTTCTTT. Its translation is CASSYNRGGEAFF.

The chain is built from TRBV10-3 and TRBJ1-1, with D hard to call. Trimming took 2 bases from V and 5 from J, leaving 12 bases between them. This CDR3 is built from 14 residues. Germline-derived CDR1 and CDR2 are ENHRY and SYGVKD. The DNA for the CDR3 is TGTGCCATCAGTGAGGAACCTTGGGCTACTGAAGCTTTCTTT. This codes for CAISEEPWATEAFF.

The V gene is TRBV18, the J gene TRBJ1-1; 8 nucleotides line up with TRBD1. The CDR3 loop spans 15 amino acids. V lost 2 bases to trimming and J lost 0 bases; unmatched junction nucleotides: 2. Germline CDR1 is KGHSH and CDR2 is LQKENI. CDR3 loop: CASSPGQGLNTEAFF. The CDR3, as DNA: TGTGCCAGCTCACCAGGACAGGGTTTGAACACTGAAGCTTTCTTT.

The chain is built from TRBV7-2 and TRBJ2-2; no clear D. Trimming shortened V by 5 bases and J by 5 bases, and 9 bases separated the two germline ends. CDR1 and CDR2 from the germline V gene are SGHTA and FQGNSA. The CDR3 has 13 residues. CDR3 sequence (DNA): TGTGCCAGCAGCCCTAGGCGGACCGGGGAGCTGTTTTTT. Translation gives CASSPRRTGELFF.

V is TRBV10-1 and J is TRBJ1-4, with 7 nucleotides matching TRBD1. The CDR3 is 13 amino acids. V gave up 6 bases and J gave up 3 bases; unmatched junction bases: 1. CDR1 and CDR2 (germline): WNHNN, SYGVQD (reference sequence). The CDR3 is CASSDRANEKLFF. CDR3 in DNA: TGCGCCAGCAGCGACAGGGCTAATGAAAAACTGTTTTTT.

The gene calls are TRBV30 and TRBJ2-5; 7 positions match TRBD1. The CDR3 loop spans 13 amino acids. Trimming at V came to 0 bases and at J to 4 bases, leaving 2 bases not matched to a gene. Looked up from germline, CDR1 is GTSNPN and CDR2 is SVGIG (reference sequence). In nucleotides, the CDR3 is TGTGCCTGGAGTGTGACAGGGAGAGAGACCCAGTACTTC. It yields the protein CAWSVTGRETQYF.